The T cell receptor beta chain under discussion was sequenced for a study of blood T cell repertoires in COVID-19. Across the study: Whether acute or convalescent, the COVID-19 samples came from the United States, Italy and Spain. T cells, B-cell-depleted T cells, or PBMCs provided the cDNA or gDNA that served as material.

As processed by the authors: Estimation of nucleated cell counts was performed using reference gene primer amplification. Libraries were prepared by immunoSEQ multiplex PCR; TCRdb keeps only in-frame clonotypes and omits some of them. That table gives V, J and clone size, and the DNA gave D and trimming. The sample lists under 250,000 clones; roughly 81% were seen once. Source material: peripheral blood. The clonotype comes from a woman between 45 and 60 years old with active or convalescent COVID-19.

The CDR3 DNA sequence: TGTGCCAGCAGCATGACTAGCGGGAGGAATGAGCAGTTCTTC. This sequence encodes CASSMTSGRNEQFF. V is TRBV7-3 and J is TRBJ2-1; 13 nucleotides match TRBD2. V lost 5 bases to trimming and J lost 7 bases; unmatched junction nucleotides: 2. This CDR3 comprises 14 residues. CDR1 is SGHTA and CDR2 is FQGTGA in the germline V gene.